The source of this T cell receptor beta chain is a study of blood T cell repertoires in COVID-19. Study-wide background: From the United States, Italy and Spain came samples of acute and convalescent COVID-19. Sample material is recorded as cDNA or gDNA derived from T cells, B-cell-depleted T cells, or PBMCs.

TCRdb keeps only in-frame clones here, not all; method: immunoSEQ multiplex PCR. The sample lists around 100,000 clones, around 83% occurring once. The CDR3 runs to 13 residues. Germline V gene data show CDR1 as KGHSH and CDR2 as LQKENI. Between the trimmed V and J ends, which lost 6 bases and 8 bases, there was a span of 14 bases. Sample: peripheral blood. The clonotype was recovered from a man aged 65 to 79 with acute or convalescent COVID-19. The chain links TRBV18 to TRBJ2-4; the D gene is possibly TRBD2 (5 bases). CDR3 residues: CASSLARRDIQYF. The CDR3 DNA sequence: TGTGCCAGCTCGCTCGCGAGGCGGGACATTCAGTACTTC.